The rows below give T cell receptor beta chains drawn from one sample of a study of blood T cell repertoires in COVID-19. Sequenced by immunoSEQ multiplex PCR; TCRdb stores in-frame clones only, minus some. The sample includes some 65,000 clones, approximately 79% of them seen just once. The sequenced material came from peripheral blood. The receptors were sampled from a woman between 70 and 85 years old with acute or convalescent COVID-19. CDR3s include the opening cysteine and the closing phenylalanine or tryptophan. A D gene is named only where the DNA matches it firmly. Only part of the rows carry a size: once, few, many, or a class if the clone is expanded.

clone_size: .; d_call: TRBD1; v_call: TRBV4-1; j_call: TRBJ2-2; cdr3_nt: TGCGCCAGCAGCCAAGATCCGAGGACAGGGCCTATCACCGGGGAGCTGTTTTTT; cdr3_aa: CASSQDPRTGPITGELFF
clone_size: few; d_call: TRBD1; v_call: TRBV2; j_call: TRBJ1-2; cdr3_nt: TGTGCCAGCTTAGGGGGCAACTATGGCTACACCTTC; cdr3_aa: CASLGGNYGYTF
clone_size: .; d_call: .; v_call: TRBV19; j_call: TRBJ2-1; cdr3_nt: TGTGCCAGTAGTATCGGCGGGCGTCGCGGCGAGCAGTTCTTC; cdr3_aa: CASSIGGRRGEQFF
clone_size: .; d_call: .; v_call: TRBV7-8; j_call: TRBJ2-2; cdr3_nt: TGTGCCAGCAGCTTAGGAGCGAACACCGGGGAGCTGTTTTTT; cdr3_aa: CASSLGANTGELFF
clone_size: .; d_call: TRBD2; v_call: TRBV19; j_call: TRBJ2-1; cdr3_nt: TGTGCCAGTAGTATAACGGGGGGGTACAATGAGCAGTTCTTC; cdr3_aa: CASSITGGYNEQFF
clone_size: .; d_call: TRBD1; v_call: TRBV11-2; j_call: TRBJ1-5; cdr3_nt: TGTGCCAGCAGCATGACAGGGGTTCAGCCCCAGCATTTT; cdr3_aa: CASSMTGVQPQHF
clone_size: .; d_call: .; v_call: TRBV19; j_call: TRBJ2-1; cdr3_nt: TGTGCCAGTATGACAGTTTACAATGAGCAGTTCTTC; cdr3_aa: CASMTVYNEQFF
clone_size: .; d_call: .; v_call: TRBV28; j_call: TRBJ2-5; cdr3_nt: TGTGCCAGCAGTTTACGCACAGGGCAAGAGACCCAGTACTTC; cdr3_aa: CASSLRTGQETQYF
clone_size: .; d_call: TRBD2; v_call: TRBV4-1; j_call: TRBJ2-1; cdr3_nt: TGCGCCAGTCGGACTAGCGGGGGGGCCAACAATGAGCAGTTCTTC; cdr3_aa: CASRTSGGANNEQFF
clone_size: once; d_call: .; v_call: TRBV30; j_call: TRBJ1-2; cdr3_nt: TGTGCCTGGAGTTCGTGGGGCGGCTATGGCTACACCTTC; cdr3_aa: CAWSSWGGYGYTF
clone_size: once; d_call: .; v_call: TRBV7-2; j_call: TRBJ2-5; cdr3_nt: TGTGCCAGCAGCTTAGTTGGTTTTACTAGCCTGGGCCAAGAGACCCAGTACTTC; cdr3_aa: CASSLVGFTSLGQETQYF
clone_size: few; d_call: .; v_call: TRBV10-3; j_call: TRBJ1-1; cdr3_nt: TGTGCCATCAGTGTAGTTGTACAGCCGAACACTGAAGCTTTCTTT; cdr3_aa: CAISVVVQPNTEAFF
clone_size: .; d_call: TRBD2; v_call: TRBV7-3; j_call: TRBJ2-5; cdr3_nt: TGTGCCAGCAGCTTAAATCCGGCGGGGGGGCCTGAGACCCAGTACTTC; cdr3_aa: CASSLNPAGGPETQYF
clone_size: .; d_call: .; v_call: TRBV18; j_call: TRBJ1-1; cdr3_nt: TGTGCCAGCTCACCATCCGGTCCTAACACTGAAGCTTTCTTT; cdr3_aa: CASSPSGPNTEAFF
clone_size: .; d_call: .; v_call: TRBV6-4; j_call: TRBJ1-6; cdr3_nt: TGTGCCAGCCCCTTGATCTGGCCGGCAGGGAATTCACCCCTCCACTTT; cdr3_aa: CASPLIWPAGNSPLHF
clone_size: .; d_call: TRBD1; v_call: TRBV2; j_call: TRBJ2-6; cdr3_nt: TGTGCCAGCAGCGCCGACAGGGGAAGGGCCAACGTCCTGACTTTC; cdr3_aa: CASSADRGRANVLTF
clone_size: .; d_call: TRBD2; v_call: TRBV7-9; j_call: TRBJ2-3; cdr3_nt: TGTGCCAGCAGCTTTCGTTCCGCGGGGGTCACAGATACGCAGTATTTT; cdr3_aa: CASSFRSAGVTDTQYF
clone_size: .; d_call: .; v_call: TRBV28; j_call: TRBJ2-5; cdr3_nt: TGTGCCAGCAACCCGGGACTCCAAGAGACCCAGTACTTC; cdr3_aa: CASNPGLQETQYF
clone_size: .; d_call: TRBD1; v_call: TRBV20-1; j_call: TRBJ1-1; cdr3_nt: TGCAGTGCTAGTCTTCGACAGGGGGACACTGAAGCTTTCTTT; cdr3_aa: CSASLRQGDTEAFF
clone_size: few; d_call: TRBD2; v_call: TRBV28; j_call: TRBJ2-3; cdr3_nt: TGTGCCAGCAGTTTATTAGTGACTAGCGGGTACACAGATACGCAGTATTTT; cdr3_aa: CASSLLVTSGYTDTQYF
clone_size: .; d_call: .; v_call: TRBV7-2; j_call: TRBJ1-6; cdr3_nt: TGTGCCAGCAGCCCAAGACAGAGCTCCTATAATTCACCCCTCCACTTT; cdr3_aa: CASSPRQSSYNSPLHF
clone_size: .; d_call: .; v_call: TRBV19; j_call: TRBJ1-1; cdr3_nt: TGTGCCAGTAGTATAGATCTGGCTACTGAAGCTTTCTTT; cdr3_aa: CASSIDLATEAFF
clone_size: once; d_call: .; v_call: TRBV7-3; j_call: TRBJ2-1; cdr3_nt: TGTGCCAGCAGCCCGCAGGGTTGGACGGGCGTGGGTGAGCAGTTCTTC; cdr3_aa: CASSPQGWTGVGEQFF
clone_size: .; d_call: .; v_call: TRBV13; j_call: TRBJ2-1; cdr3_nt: TGTGCCAGCAGTTTCTCAGGTTATGGGGCGAATGAGCAGTTCTTC; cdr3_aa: CASSFSGYGANEQFF
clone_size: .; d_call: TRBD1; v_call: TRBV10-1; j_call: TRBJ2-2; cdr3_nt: TGCGCCAGCAATTTACGGACAGGGGAGAACACCGGGGAGCTGTTTTTT; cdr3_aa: CASNLRTGENTGELFF
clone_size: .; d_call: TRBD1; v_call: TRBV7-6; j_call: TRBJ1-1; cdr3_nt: TGTGCCAGCAGCCCAGGGGGGAACACTGAAGCTTTCTTT; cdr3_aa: CASSPGGNTEAFF
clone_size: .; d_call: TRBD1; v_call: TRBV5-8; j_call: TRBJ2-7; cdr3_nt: TGTGCCAGCAGCTTATTTGAGACAGGGGCCTACGAGCAGTACTTC; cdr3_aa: CASSLFETGAYEQYF